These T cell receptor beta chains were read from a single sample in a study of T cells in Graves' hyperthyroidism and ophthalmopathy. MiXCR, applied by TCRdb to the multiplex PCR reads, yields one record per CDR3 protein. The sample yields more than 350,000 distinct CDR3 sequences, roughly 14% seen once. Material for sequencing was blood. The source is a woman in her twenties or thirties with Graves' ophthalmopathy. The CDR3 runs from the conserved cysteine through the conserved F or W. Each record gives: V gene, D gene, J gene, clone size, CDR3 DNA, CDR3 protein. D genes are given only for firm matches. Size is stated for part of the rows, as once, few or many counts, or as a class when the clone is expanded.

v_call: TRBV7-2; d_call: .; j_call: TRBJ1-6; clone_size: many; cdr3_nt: TGTGCCAGCAGCTGGAAGGGCCCCCTCCACTTT; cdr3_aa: CASSWKGPLHF
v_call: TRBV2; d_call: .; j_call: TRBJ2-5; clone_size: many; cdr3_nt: TGTGCCAGCAGTGATTTTCGAGCGGGTAGTACCCAGTACTTC; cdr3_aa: CASSDFRAGSTQYF
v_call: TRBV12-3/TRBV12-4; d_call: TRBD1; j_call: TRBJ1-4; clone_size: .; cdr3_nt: TGTGCCAGCAGCCCCGGGACAGAGAATAATGAAAAACTGTTTTTT; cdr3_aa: CASSPGTENNEKLFF
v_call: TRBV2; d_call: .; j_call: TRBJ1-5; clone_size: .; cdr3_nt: TGTGCCAGCAGTGAATATTCCGACAGGAATCAGCCCCAGCATTTT; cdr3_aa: CASSEYSDRNQPQHF
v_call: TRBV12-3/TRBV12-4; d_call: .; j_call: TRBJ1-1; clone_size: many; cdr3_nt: TGTGCCAGCAGTACTACCCTGGCGTCGGAACTGAACACTGAAGCTTTCTTT; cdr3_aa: CASSTTLASELNTEAFF
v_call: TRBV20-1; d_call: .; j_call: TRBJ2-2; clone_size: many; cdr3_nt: TGCAGTGCTAGCCCGACGGGGACCACCGGGGAGCTGTTTTTT; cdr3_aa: CSASPTGTTGELFF
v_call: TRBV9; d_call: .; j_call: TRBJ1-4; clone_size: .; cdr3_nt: TGTGCCAGCAGCGAGCGCCCGGGGCTGGATCGCCCGAATGAAAAACTGTTTTTT; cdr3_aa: CASSERPGLDRPNEKLFF
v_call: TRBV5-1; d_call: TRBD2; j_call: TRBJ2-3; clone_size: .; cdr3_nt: TGCGCCAGCAGCTTCTGGACTAGCGGGGACCCCACAGATACGCAGTATTTT; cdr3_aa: CASSFWTSGDPTDTQYF
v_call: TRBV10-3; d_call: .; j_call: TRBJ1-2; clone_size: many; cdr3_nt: TGTGCCACCACCAACCTGGGAGGGGCATATGGCTACACCTTC; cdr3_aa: CATTNLGGAYGYTF
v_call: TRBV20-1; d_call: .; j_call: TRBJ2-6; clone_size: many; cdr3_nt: TGCAGTGGGCCCTCTGGGGCCAACGTCCTGACTTTC; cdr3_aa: CSGPSGANVLTF